This T cell receptor beta chain was observed in a study of blood T cell repertoires in COVID-19. About the research overall: The United States, Italy and Spain were the sources of the acute and convalescent COVID-19 samples. PBMCs, B-cell-depleted T cells, or T cells were the source of the cDNA or gDNA that made up the material.

Study processing details: Estimated nucleated cell counts came from reference gene primer amplification. Some clones are missing from TCRdb's copy, which holds only in-frame ones; the method was immunoSEQ multiplex PCR. V, J and clone size are taken as reported in that table, and D and trimming were inferred from the DNA itself. The sample shows about 54,000 clones, 80% to 90% of them seen only once. Germline assignment: CDR1 KGHSH and CDR2 LQKENI. The CDR3 is 15 amino acids. Unmatched junction bases numbered 6, after V lost 2 bases and J lost 6 bases. The source of this sequence is a human donor in a cohort sampled during active COVID-19. Sample: peripheral blood. The V call is TRBV18, the J call TRBJ2-1; 8 bases are shared with TRBD1. This chain's CDR3 is CASSPANGQGNEQFF. In nucleotides, the CDR3 is TGTGCCAGCTCACCAGCCAACGGACAGGGCAATGAGCAGTTCTTC. Based on the CDR3 plus reference TRBV18 and TRBJ2-1, the full variable domain is NAGVMQNPRHLVRRRGQEARLRCSPMKGHSHVYWYRQLPEEGLKFMVYLQKENIIDESGMPKERFSAEFPKEGPSILRIQQVVRGDSAAYFCASSPANGQGNEQFFGPGTRLTVL.